This paragraph reports one TCR beta chain. Its antigen remains unidentified. Within the sample, other DNA sequences also encode this same CDR3. CDR1 is SGHVS and CDR2 is FNYEAQ in the germline V gene. This CDR3 comprises 12 residues. Trimming removed 4 bases at V and 7 bases at J, with 11 bases between. The treatment here: oral pan-JAK inhibitor, 5-10 mg twice daily. The entry originates in a study of CD8+ T cells in alopecia areata. cDNA serving as the sequencing template came from extracted, reverse transcribed RNA. Profiling relied on immunoSEQ multiplex PCR, and the TCRdb table lists in-frame clones only, not all of them. This sample yields about 280,000 clones, of which 55% to 75% are seen a single time; over 1.5% belongs to the top ten. Study results and limitations: For patients receiving tofacitinib, scalp clonality and expanded CD8+ clones among the top 100 significantly decreased. TCR sharing was clearer in mice than between patients, perhaps partly owing to patient HLA diversity. Scalp and blood samples kept many expanded lesional clones throughout tofacitinib.

Here the sequenced sample was CD4+ T cells sorted from blood, taken at week 24, from a patient treated with tofacitinib. This chain links TRBV7-6 with TRBJ2-7; D remains unclear. The TCR sequence derives from a human donor with alopecia areata. Here the CDR3 reads CASSSHLGEQYF. For the CDR3, the DNA is TGTGCCAGCAGCTCCCACTTAGGGGAGCAGTACTTC.